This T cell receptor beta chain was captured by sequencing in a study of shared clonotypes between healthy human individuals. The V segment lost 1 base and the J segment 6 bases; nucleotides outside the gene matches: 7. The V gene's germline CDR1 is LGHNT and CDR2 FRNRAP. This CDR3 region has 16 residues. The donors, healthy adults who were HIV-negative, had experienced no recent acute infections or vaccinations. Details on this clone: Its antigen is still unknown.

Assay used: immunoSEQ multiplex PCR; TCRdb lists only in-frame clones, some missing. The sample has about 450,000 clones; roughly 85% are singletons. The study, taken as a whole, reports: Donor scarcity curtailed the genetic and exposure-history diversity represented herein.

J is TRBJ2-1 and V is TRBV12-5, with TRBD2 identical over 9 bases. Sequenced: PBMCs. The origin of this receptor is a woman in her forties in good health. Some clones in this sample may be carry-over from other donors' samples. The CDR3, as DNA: TGTGCTAGTGGTTTGGATAGCGGGAGCCCGTTCAATGAGCAGTTCTTC. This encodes CASGLDSGSPFNEQFF. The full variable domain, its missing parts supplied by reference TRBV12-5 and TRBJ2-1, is DARVTQTPRHKVTEMGQEVTMRCQPILGHNTVFWYRQTMMQGLELLAYFRNRAPLDDSGMPKDRFSAEMPDATLATLKIQPSEPRDSAVYFCASGLDSGSPFNEQFFGPGTRLTVL.